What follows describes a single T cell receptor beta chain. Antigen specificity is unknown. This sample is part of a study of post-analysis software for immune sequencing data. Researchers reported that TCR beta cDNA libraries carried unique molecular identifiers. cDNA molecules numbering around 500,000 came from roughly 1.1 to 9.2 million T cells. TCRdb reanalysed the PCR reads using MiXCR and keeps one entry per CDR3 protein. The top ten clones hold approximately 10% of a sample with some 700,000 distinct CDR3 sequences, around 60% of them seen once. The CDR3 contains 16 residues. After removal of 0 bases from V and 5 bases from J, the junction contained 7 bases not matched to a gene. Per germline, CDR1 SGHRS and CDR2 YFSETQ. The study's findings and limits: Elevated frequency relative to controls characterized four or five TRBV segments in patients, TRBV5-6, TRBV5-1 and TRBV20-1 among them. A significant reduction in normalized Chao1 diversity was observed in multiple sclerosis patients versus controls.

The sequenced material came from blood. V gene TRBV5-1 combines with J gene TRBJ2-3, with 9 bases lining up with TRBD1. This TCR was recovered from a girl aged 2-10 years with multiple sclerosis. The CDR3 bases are TGCGCCAGCAGCTTGGGACCTACAGGGGGCGAAGATACGCAGTATTTT. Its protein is CASSLGPTGGEDTQYF.